This passage covers 11 T cell receptor beta chains from one sample sequenced in a study of cytomegalovirus exposure and HLA in healthy donors. A multiplex PCR was run with 60 Vbeta primers and 13 Jbeta primers. Produced via immunoSEQ multiplex PCR; TCRdb's table is partial and in-frame only. The sample has approximately 210,000 clones; roughly 79% are singletons. Sequencing used PBMCs. Receptors were obtained from a male donor in good health and CMV-seronegative.

This chain's CDR3 is CASSLEGAQVGNTIYF. The CDR3 nucleotides are TGTGCCAGCAGCTTGGAGGGGGCGCAAGTAGGAAACACCATATATTTT. The chain uses TRBV5-5 and TRBJ1-3, with 7 bases fitting TRBD1. The V segment lost 0 bases and the J segment 4 bases; nucleotides outside the gene matches: 7. Looked up from germline, CDR1 is SGHKS and CDR2 is YYEKEE (reference sequence). This CDR3 spans 16 amino acids. Full variable domain (remainder filled in from reference TRBV5-5 and TRBJ1-3): DAGVTQSPTHLIKTRGQQVTLRCSPISGHKSVSWYQQVLGQGPQFIFQYYEKEERGRGNFPDRFSARQFPNYSSELNVNALLLGDSALYLCASSLEGAQVGNTIYFGEGSWLTVV.

The rearrangement links TRBV5-4 to TRBJ1-1; D call uncertain. V was trimmed by 3 bases and J by 0 bases, leaving 9 bases between them. Germline CDR1 reads SGHNT; CDR2 reads YYREEE (reference sequence). The CDR3 consists of 14 residues. The CDR3 region has the DNA TGTGCCAGCAGCTCGGAGGTCCTGAACACTGAAGCTTTCTTT. As protein: CASSSEVLNTEAFF.

The rearrangement joins TRBV11-2 to TRBJ1-3; TRBD1 matches 9 bases. Looked up from germline, CDR1 is SGHAT and CDR2 is FQNNGV. The ends lost 6 bases at V and 0 bases at J; junction bases unmatched: 9. CDR3 length equals 17 residues. The CDR3 is CASRFTGTGSSGNTIYF. CDR3 nucleotide sequence: TGTGCCAGCAGGTTTACCGGGACAGGGAGCTCTGGAAACACCATATATTTT.

The gene calls are TRBV2 and TRBJ2-5; D is possibly TRBD2 (7 bases). The CDR3 runs 13 residues. Germline loops: CDR1 SNHLY, CDR2 FYNNEI. V shed 11 bases and J shed 5 bases, with 18 bases lying between them. Written as DNA, the CDR3 is TGTGCCCCCGGCGGGGGCTCAAGGGAGACCCAGTACTTC. Translation gives CAPGGGSRETQYF.

The chain is built from TRBV30 and TRBJ2-1, with 9 nucleotides matching TRBD2. The CDR3 spans 16 residues. CDR1 is GTSNPN, CDR2 SVGIG, per germline (reference sequence). After removal of 3 bases from V and 4 bases from J, the junction contained 10 bases not matched to a gene. CDR3 DNA sequence: TGTGCCTGGAGCCTCACACTAGCGGGTGATTACAATGAGCAGTTCTTC. This encodes CAWSLTLAGDYNEQFF.

The rearrangement uses TRBV19 and TRBJ1-1; D unclear. This CDR3 has 12 residues. Germline V gene data show CDR1 as LNHDA and CDR2 as SQIVND (reference sequence). CDR3 loop: CGSDGGSREAFF. The CDR3 DNA sequence: TGTGGCTCGGACGGAGGAAGTCGTGAAGCTTTCTTT.

V is TRBV5-4 and J is TRBJ2-4, with 9 positions matching TRBD1. The V segment lost 6 bases and the J segment 0 bases; nucleotides outside the gene matches: 13. The CDR3 loop spans 18 amino acids. Germline V gives CDR1 SGHNT, CDR2 YYREEE (reference sequence). The CDR3 is CASKAGTGSSLAKNIQYF. The CDR3 coding sequence is TGTGCCAGCAAAGCCGGGACAGGGTCGAGCTTAGCCAAAAACATTCAGTACTTC. The full variable domain, rest sourced from reference TRBV5-4 and TRBJ2-4, is ETGVTQSPTHLIKTRGQQVTLRCSSQSGHNTVSWYQQALGQGPQFIFQYYREEENGRGNFPPRFSGLQFPNYSSELNVNALELDDSALYLCASKAGTGSSLAKNIQYFGAGTRLSVL.

This chain uses TRBV7-9 with TRBJ2-2; TRBD2 agrees at 7 bases. V shed 6 bases, J shed 3 bases, and the junction held 4 bases outside the gene matches. Germline lookup yields CDR1 SEHNR and CDR2 FQNEAQ (reference sequence). The CDR3 covers 14 residues. CDR3 protein: CASRRGRDTGELFF. The CDR3 nucleotides are TGTGCCAGCAGACGGGGGAGGGACACCGGGGAGCTGTTTTTT.

The genes are TRBV7-9 and TRBJ1-1, with 10 bases identical to TRBD1. Losses at the gene ends were 1 base for V and 3 bases for J; bases not matched to a gene: 2. Germline loops: CDR1 SEHNR, CDR2 FQNEAQ (reference sequence). The CDR3 covers 15 residues. In DNA, the CDR3 is TGTGCCAGCAGCTTAGGAGACAGGGGGCACACTGAAGCTTTCTTT. Translating gives CASSLGDRGHTEAFF.

This chain links TRBV2 with TRBJ2-5, with D possibly being TRBD1 (5 bases). CDR3 size: 15 residues. Germline V gene data show CDR1 as SNHLY and CDR2 as FYNNEI. V was pared by 3 bases and J by 1 base, with 12 bases between. The CDR3 spells CASSDTGSLQETQYF. CDR3 sequence (DNA): TGTGCCAGCAGTGATACAGGCAGCCTCCAAGAGACCCAGTACTTC. The full variable domain, completed using reference TRBV2 and TRBJ2-5, is EPEVTQTPSHQVTQMGQEVILRCVPISNHLYFYWYRQILGQKVEFLVSFYNNEISEKSEIFDDQFSVERPDGSNFTLKIRSTKLEDSAMYFCASSDTGSLQETQYFGPGTRLLVL.

J is TRBJ1-1 and V is TRBV2, with 7 bases matching TRBD1. Germline assignment: CDR1 SNHLY and CDR2 FYNNEI. V was clipped by 5 bases and J by 3 bases; unmatched bases: 3. The CDR3 totals 13 residues. CDR3 nucleotide sequence: TGTGCCAGCAGTAGACAGGGCGACACTGAAGCTTTCTTT. Protein: CASSRQGDTEAFF. The entire variable domain, with the rest obtained from reference TRBV2 and TRBJ1-1, is as follows: EPEVTQTPSHQVTQMGQEVILRCVPISNHLYFYWYRQILGQKVEFLVSFYNNEISEKSEIFDDQFSVERPDGSNFTLKIRSTKLEDSAMYFCASSRQGDTEAFFGQGTRLTVV.